Following are 14 T cell receptor beta chains from one sample sequenced in a study of technical replicates of blood from several donors. Produced via immunoSEQ multiplex PCR; TCRdb's table is partial and in-frame only. The sample consists of approximately 81,000 clones, approximately 94% of them appearing once. Sequenced sample: T cells isolated from PBMCs. These receptors originate from a human donor in good health.

The CDR3 DNA sequence: TGTGCCAGCAGTTTAAGTTCGGGGGAGGTAGGTCAGCCCCAGCATTTT. Its translation: CASSLSSGEVGQPQHF. The rearrangement joins TRBV27 to TRBJ1-5; D perhaps matches TRBD1 (5 bases). The CDR3 contains 16 residues. Germline values: CDR1 MNHEY, CDR2 SMNVEV (reference sequence). Deletions cut 2 bases from V and 6 bases from J, with 17 bases between.

The V gene is TRBV29-1, the J gene TRBJ2-7; 8 bases are shared with TRBD1. Trimming cost V 6 bases and J 4 bases; bases outside gene matches: 11. Germline V gene data show CDR1 as SQVTM and CDR2 as ANQGSEA. There are 14 residues in the CDR3. In DNA, the CDR3 is TGCAGCGTCATAGGACAGGGCGGATTATACGAGCAGTACTTC. Residues: CSVIGQGGLYEQYF.

The V and J genes are TRBV6-5 and TRBJ2-7, with TRBD2 as a possible D gene (5 bases). Germline-derived CDR1 and CDR2 are MNHEY and SVGAGI. There are 16 residues in the CDR3. The V end lost 2 bases, the J end lost 3 bases, and 17 bases lay between the germline ends. This chain's CDR3 is CASSYLARGSLYEQYF. The CDR3 nucleotides are TGTGCCAGCAGTTACCTAGCCCGCGGGTCCCTCTACGAGCAGTACTTC.

The chain carries TRBV6-1 and TRBJ2-1; D is perhaps TRBD2 (5 bases). Germline-derived CDR1 and CDR2 are MNHNS and SASEGT. Deletions cut 6 bases from V and 0 bases from J, with 12 bases between. The length of the CDR3 is 15 residues. In nucleotides, the CDR3 is TGTGCCAGCAGAGCGCTCGCGGGCTCCTACAATGAGCAGTTCTTC. Protein product: CASRALAGSYNEQFF.

The chain uses TRBV19 and TRBJ1-1; 8 nucleotides line up with TRBD1. There are 13 residues in the CDR3. CDR1 and CDR2 from the germline V gene are LNHDA and SQIVND (reference sequence). Trimming cost V 8 bases and J 5 bases; bases outside gene matches: 7. This chain's CDR3 is CASHRGGLTEAFF. The CDR3 coding sequence is TGTGCCAGTCACAGGGGGGGTTTGACTGAAGCTTTCTTT.

The chain recombines TRBV30 with TRBJ1-2; unclear D gene. Per germline, CDR1 GTSNPN and CDR2 SVGIG (reference sequence). This CDR3 spans 14 amino acids. V was trimmed by 0 bases and J by 5 bases, leaving 13 bases between them. The CDR3 loop reads CAWSVRDPAYGYTF. For the CDR3, the DNA is TGTGCCTGGAGTGTACGGGATCCCGCTTATGGCTACACCTTC.

The chain recombines TRBV2 with TRBJ2-3; the D is unclear. The length of the CDR3 is 14 residues. V lost 3 bases and J 2 bases, leaving 9 bases between the germline ends. The germline gives CDR1 SNHLY, CDR2 FYNNEI. CDR3 residues: CASSDGSPTDTQYF. As DNA, the CDR3 is TGTGCCAGCAGTGATGGTAGTCCCACAGATACGCAGTATTTT.

The rearrangement uses TRBV5-6 and TRBJ1-4, with D perhaps TRBD1 (5 bases). This CDR3 has 13 residues. Germline V gene data show CDR1 as SGHDT and CDR2 as YYEEEE. The V end was cut by 0 bases, the J end by 10 bases, with 10 bases between. CDR3 sequence reads: CASSLGQGGKLFF. In DNA, the CDR3 is TGTGCCAGCAGCTTGGGTCAGGGTGGAAAACTGTTTTTT.

This sequence joins TRBV27 and TRBJ2-3; 8 bases align to TRBD1. After removal of 7 bases from V and 6 bases from J, the junction contained 12 bases not matched to a gene. Germline V gene lookup returns CDR1 MNHEY and CDR2 SMNVEV (reference sequence). The CDR3 has 15 residues. The CDR3 loop reads CASTFRGPVSDTQYF. Here the CDR3 DNA reads TGTGCCAGCACGTTCAGGGGGCCCGTTTCTGATACGCAGTATTTT.

The chain uses TRBV6-5 and TRBJ1-2; 7 positions agree with TRBD1. Germline loops: CDR1 MNHEY, CDR2 SVGAGI. The CDR3 totals 13 residues. V lost 6 bases to trimming and J lost 4 bases; unmatched junction nucleotides: 5. The CDR3 spells CASRTGSSYGYTF. CDR3 in DNA: TGTGCCAGCAGGACAGGGTCCAGCTATGGCTACACCTTC.

This sequence joins TRBV19 and TRBJ2-7; tentative D call: TRBD2 (5 bases). Germline loops: CDR1 LNHDA, CDR2 SQIVND (reference sequence). V gave up 5 bases and J gave up 0 bases, with 14 bases separating them. The CDR3 runs 15 residues. The CDR3 is CASSLPNGGSYEQYF. Here the CDR3 DNA reads TGTGCCAGTAGTCTCCCCAATGGAGGCTCCTACGAGCAGTACTTC.

The chain employs TRBV11-3 and TRBJ1-2; tentatively, D is TRBD1 (5 bases). Per germline, CDR1 SGHNT and CDR2 YENEEA. This CDR3 contains 14 residues. V lost 1 base and J 8 bases, leaving 14 bases between the germline ends. The CDR3 DNA reads as TGTGCCAGCAGCTTAGGGCTAGGGGAATTCGGCTACACCTTC. It is translated as CASSLGLGEFGYTF.

This clone was seen a few times. The rearrangement joins TRBV5-1 to TRBJ1-1, with 8 bases matching TRBD1. The CDR3 covers 15 residues. CDR1 is SGHRS and CDR2 is YFSETQ in the germline V gene. The V segment lost 3 bases and the J segment 4 bases; nucleotides outside the gene matches: 8. The CDR3 region is CASSSEGQDFTEAFF. CDR3 bases: TGCGCCAGCAGCTCAGAGGGACAGGATTTCACTGAAGCTTTCTTT.

CDR3 coding DNA: TGTGCCATCAGTGAGCCCCGGGACTACGGGGAGCTGTTTTTT. The encoded protein is CAISEPRDYGELFF. The chain employs TRBV10-3 and TRBJ2-2; TRBD2 matches at 7 bases. The CDR3 contains 14 residues. The trim removed 2 bases at V and 7 bases at J, leaving 4 bases unmatched. The germline gives CDR1 ENHRY, CDR2 SYGVKD.